The rows below give T cell receptor beta chains drawn from one sample of a study of cytomegalovirus exposure and HLA in healthy donors. Sequenced by immunoSEQ multiplex PCR; TCRdb stores in-frame clones only, minus some. The sample includes around 92,000 clones, around 80% of them seen just once. Sequencing used PBMCs. These receptors were collected from a man between 18 and 35 years old in good health and CMV-seronegative. Each CDR3 is given without its conserved first and last residue. Expanded clones are given a class, and other clones once, few, many or no size at all.

CDR3 length: 12
clone size: -
V gene: TRBV6-4
J gene: TRBJ1-1
CDR3 protein: ASSEIAFSSEAF

CDR3 length: 13
clone size: -
V gene: TRBV2
J gene: TRBJ2-3
CDR3 protein: ASADGTGSADTQY

CDR3 length: 13
clone size: -
V gene: TRBV7-9
J gene: TRBJ2-2
CDR3 protein: ASSLVAGYTGELF

CDR3 length: 13
clone size: -
V gene: TRBV5-1
J gene: TRBJ1-5
CDR3 protein: ASSSGVGGNQPQH

CDR3 length: 12
clone size: -
V gene: TRBV19
J gene: TRBJ2-2
CDR3 protein: ASSISRNTGELF

CDR3 length: 13
clone size: -
V gene: TRBV4-2
J gene: TRBJ2-1
CDR3 protein: ASSQDRSLGNEQF

CDR3 length: 10
clone size: -
V gene: TRBV5-1
J gene: TRBJ1-1
CDR3 protein: ASSAVNTEAF

CDR3 length: 13
clone size: -
V gene: TRBV4-1
J gene: TRBJ1-5
CDR3 protein: ASSQATHSNQPQH

CDR3 length: 12
clone size: -
V gene: TRBV29-1
J gene: TRBJ2-1
CDR3 protein: SVEDWRGDNEQF

CDR3 length: 14
clone size: -
V gene: TRBV5-1
J gene: TRBJ2-1
CDR3 protein: ASSLGSGGSGDEQF

CDR3 length: 10
clone size: -
V gene: TRBV13
J gene: TRBJ1-6
CDR3 protein: ASREIGSPLH

CDR3 length: 18
clone size: -
V gene: TRBV9
J gene: TRBJ1-4
CDR3 protein: ASSVGAGSLVKATNEKLF

CDR3 length: 14
clone size: few
V gene: TRBV7-9
J gene: TRBJ2-3
CDR3 protein: ASSGPHGGSGDTQY

CDR3 length: 13
clone size: -
V gene: TRBV5-4
J gene: TRBJ2-3
CDR3 protein: ASSQQGASTDTQY

CDR3 length: 11
clone size: -
V gene: TRBV2
J gene: TRBJ2-4
CDR3 protein: ASSEGQGNIQY

CDR3 length: 12
clone size: -
V gene: TRBV6-1
J gene: TRBJ1-4
CDR3 protein: ASSPDRGNEKLF

CDR3 length: 11
clone size: -
V gene: TRBV5-1
J gene: TRBJ2-7
CDR3 protein: ASSRGTIYEQY

CDR3 length: 11
clone size: -
V gene: TRBV18
J gene: TRBJ1-1
CDR3 protein: ASLTGMNTEAF

CDR3 length: 13
clone size: once
V gene: TRBV4-1
J gene: TRBJ1-1
CDR3 protein: ASSQDVVRNTEAF

CDR3 length: 14
clone size: -
V gene: TRBV19
J gene: TRBJ1-1
CDR3 protein: ASSLRATGLGTEAF

CDR3 length: 16
clone size: -
V gene: TRBV19
J gene: TRBJ1-3
CDR3 protein: ASSILSGGEETGNTIY

CDR3 length: 10
clone size: once
V gene: TRBV10-3
J gene: TRBJ2-7
CDR3 protein: AIRADNYEQY

CDR3 length: 13
clone size: -
V gene: TRBV9
J gene: TRBJ1-2
CDR3 protein: ASSPDGAVNYGYT

CDR3 length: 17
clone size: -
V gene: TRBV5-1
J gene: TRBJ2-3
CDR3 protein: ASSLVGPLAGGSTDTQY

CDR3 length: 13
clone size: -
V gene: TRBV11-3
J gene: TRBJ2-1
CDR3 protein: ASSLGRFPDNEQF

CDR3 length: 16
clone size: -
V gene: TRBV11-1
J gene: TRBJ1-1
CDR3 protein: ASSTSRRGLVQNTEAF

CDR3 length: 12
clone size: -
V gene: TRBV4-1
J gene: TRBJ1-3
CDR3 protein: ASSQDRTGNTIY

CDR3 length: 11
clone size: -
V gene: TRBV6-5
J gene: TRBJ2-1
CDR3 protein: ASRRQGFNEQF

CDR3 length: 13
clone size: -
V gene: TRBV9
J gene: TRBJ2-3
CDR3 protein: ASSAGQGGTDTQY

CDR3 length: 12
clone size: -
V gene: TRBV6-5
J gene: TRBJ2-5
CDR3 protein: ASSYSGSKETQY

CDR3 length: 12
clone size: -
V gene: TRBV9
J gene: TRBJ2-3
CDR3 protein: ASSVGDSGDTQY

CDR3 length: 14
clone size: few
V gene: TRBV5-4
J gene: TRBJ2-7
CDR3 protein: ASSSDRDRGLGEQY

CDR3 length: 12
clone size: -
V gene: TRBV5-4
J gene: TRBJ2-2
CDR3 protein: ASSLTGNTGELF

CDR3 length: 10
clone size: -
V gene: TRBV29-1
J gene: TRBJ1-1
CDR3 protein: SVDEMNTEAF

CDR3 length: 15
clone size: -
V gene: TRBV6-1
J gene: TRBJ2-3
CDR3 protein: ASSGLAGDRGTDTQY

CDR3 length: 16
clone size: once
V gene: TRBV4-1
J gene: TRBJ2-1
CDR3 protein: ASSQDEGTGVTYNEQF

CDR3 length: 11
clone size: -
V gene: TRBV7-9
J gene: TRBJ1-6
CDR3 protein: ASGQGYNSPLH

CDR3 length: 13
clone size: once
V gene: TRBV7-9
J gene: TRBJ2-7
CDR3 protein: SSSIRDRTTYEQY

CDR3 length: 11
clone size: -
V gene: TRBV27
J gene: TRBJ1-1
CDR3 protein: ASSLSMNTEAF

CDR3 length: 12
clone size: -
V gene: TRBV6-5
J gene: TRBJ1-6
CDR3 protein: ASSAQGPVESLH

CDR3 length: 10
clone size: -
V gene: TRBV6-6
J gene: TRBJ2-7
CDR3 protein: ASRDIAYEQY

CDR3 length: 10
clone size: -
V gene: TRBV7-2
J gene: TRBJ1-2
CDR3 protein: ASSPQRLGYT

CDR3 length: 12
clone size: -
V gene: TRBV2
J gene: TRBJ2-7
CDR3 protein: ASSGTGGVYEQY

CDR3 length: 14
clone size: -
V gene: TRBV7-8
J gene: TRBJ1-5
CDR3 protein: ASSLGGGLDNQPQH

CDR3 length: 12
clone size: -
V gene: TRBV6-5
J gene: TRBJ2-5
CDR3 protein: ASSQGQGPETQY

CDR3 length: 11
clone size: -
V gene: TRBV27
J gene: TRBJ1-2
CDR3 protein: ASSSSKRDGYT

CDR3 length: 13
clone size: -
V gene: TRBV19
J gene: TRBJ1-6
CDR3 protein: ASSIDQGPNSPLH

CDR3 length: 11
clone size: -
V gene: TRBV15
J gene: TRBJ1-1
CDR3 protein: ATRPGLNTEAF

CDR3 length: 12
clone size: -
V gene: TRBV5-4
J gene: TRBJ2-3
CDR3 protein: ASRRGTDTDTQY

CDR3 length: 12
clone size: -
V gene: TRBV9
J gene: TRBJ1-4
CDR3 protein: ASSVGQHNEKLF

CDR3 length: 10
clone size: -
V gene: TRBV2
J gene: TRBJ1-2
CDR3 protein: ASSEQGGGYT

CDR3 length: 10
clone size: -
V gene: TRBV7-2
J gene: TRBJ2-5
CDR3 protein: ATSVPGETQY

CDR3 length: 13
clone size: -
V gene: TRBV7-2
J gene: TRBJ1-2
CDR3 protein: ASSASGGPSYGYT

CDR3 length: 17
clone size: few
V gene: TRBV19
J gene: TRBJ2-5
CDR3 protein: ASTALGLAGGLTQETQY